What follows describes a single T cell receptor beta chain. Deletions cut 3 bases from V and 3 bases from J, with 8 bases between. This CDR3 comprises 13 residues. Germline V gene data show CDR1 as SGHVS and CDR2 as FQNEAQ. This record comes from a study of cytomegalovirus exposure and HLA in healthy donors. 60 Vbeta and 13 Jbeta primers were used in PCR. Sequencing was performed with immunoSEQ multiplex PCR; in TCRdb, only in-frame clones are kept and a portion is missing. This sample has some 200,000 clones, with roughly 87% found just once. The chain uses TRBV7-8 and TRBJ2-5; no clear D. The specimen sequenced was PBMCs. This clonotype was sampled from a girl younger than two in good health and CMV-seronegative. This CDR3 is CASSFHPKETQYF. The CDR3 nucleotides read TGTGCCAGCAGCTTTCACCCTAAAGAGACCCAGTACTTC.